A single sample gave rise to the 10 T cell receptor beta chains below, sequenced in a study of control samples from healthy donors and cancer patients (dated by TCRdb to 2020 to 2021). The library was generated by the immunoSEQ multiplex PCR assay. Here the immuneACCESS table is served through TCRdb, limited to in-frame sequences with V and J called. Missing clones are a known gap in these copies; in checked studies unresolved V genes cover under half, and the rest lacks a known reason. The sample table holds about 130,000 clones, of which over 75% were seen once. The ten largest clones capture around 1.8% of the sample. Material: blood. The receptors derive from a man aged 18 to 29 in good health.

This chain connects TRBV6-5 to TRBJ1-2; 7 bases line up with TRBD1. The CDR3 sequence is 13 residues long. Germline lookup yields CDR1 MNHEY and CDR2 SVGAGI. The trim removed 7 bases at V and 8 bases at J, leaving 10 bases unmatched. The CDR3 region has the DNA TGTGCCAGCAAAGTGTCAGGGGGGGAAGGCTACACCTTC. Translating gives CASKVSGGEGYTF.

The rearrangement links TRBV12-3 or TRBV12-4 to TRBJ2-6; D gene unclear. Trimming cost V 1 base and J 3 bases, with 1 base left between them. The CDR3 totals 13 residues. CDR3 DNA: TGTGCCAGCAGTTTAGGTGGGGCCAACGTCCTGACTTTC. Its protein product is CASSLGGANVLTF.

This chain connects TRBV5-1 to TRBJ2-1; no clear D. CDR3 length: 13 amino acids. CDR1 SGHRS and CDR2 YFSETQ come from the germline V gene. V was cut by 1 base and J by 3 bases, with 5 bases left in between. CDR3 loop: CASSLSDYNEQFF. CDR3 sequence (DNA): TGCGCCAGCAGCTTGTCGGACTACAATGAGCAGTTCTTC.

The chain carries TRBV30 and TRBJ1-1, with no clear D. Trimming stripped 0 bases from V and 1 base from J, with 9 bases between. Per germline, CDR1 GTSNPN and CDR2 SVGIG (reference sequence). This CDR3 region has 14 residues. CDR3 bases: TGTGCCTGGAGTGTAGGGAGGGAGAACACTGAAGCTTTCTTT. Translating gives CAWSVGRENTEAFF.

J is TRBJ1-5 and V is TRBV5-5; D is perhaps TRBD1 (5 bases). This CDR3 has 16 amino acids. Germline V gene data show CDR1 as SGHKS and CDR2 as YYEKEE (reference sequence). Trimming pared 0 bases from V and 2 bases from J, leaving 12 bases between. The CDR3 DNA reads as TGTGCCAGCAGCTTGGAACCCAGGGAGGGCAATCAGCCCCAGCATTTT. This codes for CASSLEPREGNQPQHF.

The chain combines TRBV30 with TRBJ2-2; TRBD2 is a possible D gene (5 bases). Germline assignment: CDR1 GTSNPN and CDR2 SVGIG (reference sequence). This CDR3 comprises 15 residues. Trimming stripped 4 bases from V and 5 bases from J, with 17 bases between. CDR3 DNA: TGTGCCTGGACCAAGAGTCGGGGTTGGACCGGGGAGCTGTTTTTT. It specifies CAWTKSRGWTGELFF.

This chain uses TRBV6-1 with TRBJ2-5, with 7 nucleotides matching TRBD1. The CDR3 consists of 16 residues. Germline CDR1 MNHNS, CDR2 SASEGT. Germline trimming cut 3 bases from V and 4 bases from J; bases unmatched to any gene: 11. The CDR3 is CASSERAGRGSETQYF. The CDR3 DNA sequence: TGTGCCAGCAGTGAGAGGGCGGGCAGGGGGTCAGAGACCCAGTACTTC.

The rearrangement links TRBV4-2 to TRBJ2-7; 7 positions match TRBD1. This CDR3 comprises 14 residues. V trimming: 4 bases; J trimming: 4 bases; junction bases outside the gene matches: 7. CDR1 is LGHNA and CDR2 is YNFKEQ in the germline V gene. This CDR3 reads CASSPRQGHYEQYF. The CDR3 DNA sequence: TGTGCCAGCAGCCCCCGACAGGGACATTACGAGCAGTACTTC.

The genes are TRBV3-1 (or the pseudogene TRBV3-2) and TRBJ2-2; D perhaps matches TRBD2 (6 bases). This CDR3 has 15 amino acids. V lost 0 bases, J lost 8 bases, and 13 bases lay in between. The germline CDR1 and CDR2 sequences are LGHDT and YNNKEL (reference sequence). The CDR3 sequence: CASSQDGSLPGELFF. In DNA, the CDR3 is TGTGCCAGCAGCCAAGACGGGAGCTTGCCTGGGGAGCTGTTTTTT.

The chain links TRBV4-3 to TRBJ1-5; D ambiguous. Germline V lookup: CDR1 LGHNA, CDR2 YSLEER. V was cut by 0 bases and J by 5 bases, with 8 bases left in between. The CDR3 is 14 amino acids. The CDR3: CASSQEESDQPQHF. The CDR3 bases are TGCGCCAGCAGCCAAGAAGAATCGGATCAGCCCCAGCATTTT.